This TCR beta chain originates from a study of metastatic and nonmetastatic thyroid tumors. No treatment of any kind had been given to any patient before thyroid surgery. Study-level points and caveats: According to reports, the diversity of TCR beta was significantly higher in malignant thyroid tumors than in benign nodules, and this held in both blood and tumor samples.

Authors' processing steps: The authors used CDR3 differences across clinicopathological groups to build a distant-metastasis classifier for papillary thyroid cancer. TCRdb reanalyzed the PCR reads with MiXCR. TCRdb's processing, not the study's, gives the V and J calls here. The top ten hold 25% to 30% of the sample, which has 3,700 or so clones, about a third seen once. For this clone: Its specificity is not known.

Sequenced: adjacent normal tissue. The receptor was derived from a female donor with papillary thyroid cancer or a benign thyroid nodule (not recorded which). Some clones in this sample may be carry-over from other donors' samples.

As DNA, the CDR3 is TGTGCCAGCAAGGGTTCGGGAGGGCCCTACGAGCAGTACTTC. This gives the protein CASKGSGGPYEQYF. This sequence joins TRBV6-1 and TRBJ2-7, with TRBD2 identical over 8 bases. V lost 7 bases, J lost 2 bases, and 7 bases stayed unmatched. CDR3 length equals 14 residues. CDR1 and CDR2 from the germline V gene are MNHNS and SASEGT.